These 26 T cell receptor beta chains came from one sample sequenced in a study of T-cell reconstitution after alpha-beta-depleted transplantation in children. Unique molecular identifiers were incorporated during preparation of the TCRbeta library. TCRdb called the PCR reads again in MiXCR, with one record for every CDR3 protein. The data show hundreds of thousands of distinct CDR3 sequences, with 20% to 30% seen just once and about 5% held by the top ten. The sequencing used PBMCs, mostly from graft donor cells, collected 360 days after TCRalphabeta/CD19-depleted stem cell transplant. Every receptor here comes from a female patient aged 2-10 years who had a stem cell transplant for congenital amegakaryocytic thrombocytopenia, so the T cells may come from the graft donor.

This chain links TRBV12-3 or TRBV12-4 with TRBJ2-1, with TRBD2 matching 8 bases. This CDR3 is built from 15 residues. After removal of 7 bases from V and 1 base from J, the junction contained 6 bases not matched to a gene. The CDR3, as DNA: TGTGCCAGCAAGGAAACGGGGGGGTCCTACAATGAGCAGTTCTTC. Encoded protein: CASKETGGSYNEQFF.

The CDR3 coding sequence is TGCAGCGTTGAGCAGGGAGTAGGTCACGAGCAGTACTTC. Amino acids: CSVEQGVGHEQYF. This chain joins TRBV29-1 and TRBJ2-7, with D perhaps matching TRBD1 or TRBD2 (5 bases each). CDR1 is SQVTM and CDR2 is ANQGSEA in the germline V gene. Trimming removed 3 bases from V and 5 bases from J, with 14 bases in between. The CDR3 runs 13 residues.

CDR3 sequence (DNA): TGTGCCAGCAGCTTTGGGGGGGTGGGTCGAACTGAAGCTTTCTTT. Encoded protein: CASSFGGVGRTEAFF. The chain joins TRBV5-6 to TRBJ1-1; weak D call: TRBD1 (5 bases). This CDR3 region has 15 residues. V lost 2 bases, J lost 5 bases, and 16 bases lay in between. Germline CDR1 reads SGHDT; CDR2 reads YYEEEE.

The chain couples TRBV5-1 to TRBJ2-5; the D is unclear. The germline V gene encodes CDR1 SGHRS and CDR2 YFSETQ. V lost 0 bases and J lost 7, with 7 bases in between. There are 12 residues in the CDR3. CDR3 sequence reads: CASSLEKGTQYF. CDR3 coding DNA: TGCGCCAGCAGCTTGGAGAAAGGGACCCAGTACTTC.

This sequence joins TRBV4-1 and TRBJ2-7, with 8 bases matching TRBD1. The CDR3 runs to 15 residues. V trimming: 1 base; J trimming: 2 bases; junction bases outside the gene matches: 4. CDR1 MGHRA and CDR2 YSYEKL come from the germline V gene. The CDR3 sequence: CASSQAQDRAYEQYF. CDR3 nucleotide sequence: TGCGCCAGCAGCCAAGCACAGGACAGGGCCTACGAGCAGTACTTC.

The chain uses TRBV9 and TRBJ1-2, with D hard to call. Per germline, CDR1 SGDLS and CDR2 YYNGEE. The V and J ends lost 5 bases and 4 bases respectively, with 6 bases between them. This CDR3 spans 11 amino acids. The CDR3, as DNA: TGTGCCAGCAGATCCGGCTATGGCTACACCTTC. Its protein product is CASRSGYGYTF.

The CDR3 is CASSLNSGSGANVLTF. In nucleotides, the CDR3 is TGCGCCAGCAGCTTGAATAGTGGGTCTGGGGCCAACGTCCTGACTTTC. The chain recombines TRBV5-1 with TRBJ2-6; D not certain. V lost 1 base to trimming and J lost 1 base, with 9 bases between them. The germline gives CDR1 SGHRS, CDR2 YFSETQ. This CDR3 contains 16 residues.

This chain uses TRBV2 with TRBJ2-3; 13 nucleotides line up with TRBD2. In germline, CDR1 is SNHLY, CDR2 FYNNEI. V was clipped by 10 bases and J by 5 bases; unmatched bases: 18. The CDR3 runs 18 residues. The CDR3: CAINREGGLAGLQDTQYF. The CDR3 region has the DNA TGTGCCATCAACCGAGAGGGGGGACTAGCGGGACTGCAAGATACGCAGTATTTT.

The sample holds a few counts of this clonotype. The rearrangement links TRBV4-1 to TRBJ1-6, with D possibly being TRBD1 (5 bases). CDR1 and CDR2 from the germline V gene are MGHRA and YSYEKL. This CDR3 spans 12 amino acids. Trimming stripped 2 bases from V and 14 bases from J, with 10 bases between. The CDR3 sequence is CASSQIQGALHF. CDR3 bases: TGCGCCAGCAGCCAAATTCAAGGGGCCCTCCACTTT.

This clonotype was counted a few times. The V and J genes are TRBV6-6 and TRBJ1-5; possibly TRBD1 for D (5 bases). Trimming took off 7 bases at V and 5 bases at J, with 9 bases between the two ends. This CDR3 has 12 residues. The germline CDR1 and CDR2 sequences are MNHNY and SVGAGI (reference sequence). CDR3 DNA: TGTGCCAGCACCCGAGGGGATCAGCCCCAGCATTTT. This translates into CASTRGDQPQHF.

This clonotype was found a few times. V gene TRBV2 combines with J gene TRBJ2-1, with no clear D. Germline CDR1 reads SNHLY; CDR2 reads FYNNEI. The V and J ends lost 6 bases and 7 bases respectively, with 10 bases between them. The CDR3 length is 12 residues. CDR3 DNA: TGTGCCAGCAGGGGTATCACGAATGAGCAGTTCTTC. Translating it yields CASRGITNEQFF. Full variable domain (rest looked up from reference TRBV2 and TRBJ2-1): EPEVTQTPSHQVTQMGQEVILRCVPISNHLYFYWYRQILGQKVEFLVSFYNNEISEKSEIFDDQFSVERPDGSNFTLKIRSTKLEDSAMYFCASRGITNEQFFGPGTRLTVL.

The chain combines TRBV7-3 with TRBJ2-2; a weak D match, TRBD1 (5 bases). V lost 5 bases to trimming and J lost 4 bases, with 11 bases between them. CDR3 size: 14 residues. Germline V lookup: CDR1 SGHTA, CDR2 FQGTGA. The CDR3 region has the DNA TGTGCCAGCAGCGGAACAGGATCCACCGGGGAGCTGTTTTTT. Protein: CASSGTGSTGELFF.

V and J are TRBV6-5 and TRBJ2-3; D is possibly TRBD2 (6 bases). The germline V gene has CDR1 MNHEY and CDR2 SVGAGI. This CDR3 has 16 residues. Trimming removed 4 bases at V and 4 bases at J, with 18 bases between. CDR3 in DNA: TGTGCCAGCAGTTCCGAGGCGGGTCCGGGGGCAGATACGCAGTATTTT. This gives the protein CASSSEAGPGADTQYF.

The chain has TRBV18 and TRBJ2-5, with 7 bases fitting TRBD1. The J segment lost 3 bases and the V segment lost 8 bases, leaving 9 bases of the junction unmatched. The CDR3 spans 14 residues. Germline V CDR1 and CDR2: KGHSH, LQKENI. This CDR3 reads CASTEAGTEETQYF. The CDR3 region has the DNA TGTGCCAGCACAGAGGCCGGGACAGAAGAGACCCAGTACTTC.

This clonotype was counted between two and nine times. The rearrangement links TRBV28 to TRBJ1-1; D might be TRBD1 (6 bases). This CDR3 has 15 residues. The germline V gene has CDR1 MDHEN and CDR2 SYDVKM. V was trimmed by 3 bases and J by 1 base, leaving 12 bases between them. CDR3 DNA: TGTGCCAGCAGTTTTCGTAAGGGGGAGAACACTGAAGCTTTCTTT. Residues: CASSFRKGENTEAFF.

In nucleotides, the CDR3 is TGCAGTGCCCACAACGGGGCTGGAAACACCATATATTTT. This encodes CSAHNGAGNTIYF. The genes are TRBV20-1 and TRBJ1-3; D gene ambiguous. Trimming removed 6 bases at V and 2 bases at J, with 11 bases between. The CDR3 is 13 amino acids. The germline CDR1 and CDR2 sequences are DFQATT and SNEGSKA (reference sequence).

The sample holds many counts of this clonotype. The chain employs TRBV29-1 and TRBJ2-7; 7 positions match TRBD1. From germline, CDR1 is SQVTM and CDR2 ANQGSEA. J gave up 3 bases and V 7 bases, and 3 bases lay outside the gene matches. This CDR3 comprises 11 residues. In nucleotides, the CDR3 is TGCAGCGCCAGGGACAGCTACGAGCAGTACTTC. This gives the protein CSARDSYEQYF.

This clonotype was counted only a few times. The chain joins TRBV28 to TRBJ2-5; D perhaps matches TRBD1 (5 bases). The V and J ends lost 6 bases and 7 bases respectively, with 12 bases between them. The length of the CDR3 is 12 residues. Per germline, CDR1 MDHEN and CDR2 SYDVKM. CDR3 residues: CASRTASGTQYF. CDR3 DNA: TGTGCCAGCAGGACAGCCTCTGGGACCCAGTACTTC.

This clonotype showed up just a few times. CDR3 DNA: TGTGCCAGCACCTTGGGTCTAGGGGGGGACAAATTCTCAGAGACCCAGTACTTC. This codes for CASTLGLGGDKFSETQYF. V gene TRBV12-3 or TRBV12-4 combines with J gene TRBJ2-5, with a weak D call TRBD2 (7 bases). The ends were cut back, 7 bases at V and 4 bases at J, with 28 bases in the middle. The CDR3 contains 18 residues.

This clonotype was observed many times. The rearrangement uses TRBV7-8 and TRBJ1-4; no clear D. Deletions cut 1 base from V and 6 bases from J, with 3 bases between. Germline V gives CDR1 SGHVS, CDR2 FQNEAQ. This CDR3 is built from 12 residues. The CDR3 region is CASSLGDEKLFF. For the CDR3, the DNA is TGTGCCAGCAGCTTAGGAGATGAAAAACTGTTTTTT.

The V gene is TRBV12-3 or TRBV12-4, the J gene TRBJ1-2; D is ambiguous. This CDR3 comprises 13 residues. V was cut by 4 bases and J by 7 bases, with 13 bases left in between. The CDR3 loop is CASSSVGLGGYTF. The CDR3 DNA reads TGTGCCAGCAGTTCTGTAGGTTTAGGTGGCTACACCTTC.

Here the CDR3 DNA reads TGTGCCAGCAGCTGGGAAGGGGAACCGACTGAAGCTTTCTTT. Translating it yields CASSWEGEPTEAFF. The chain is built from TRBV21-1 and TRBJ1-1; the D segment call TRBD1 is taken from the table without a DNA check. TRBV21-1 is recorded as a pseudogene. The CDR3 covers 14 residues.

The chain links TRBV7-4 to TRBJ2-7; a weak D match, TRBD1 (6 bases). From germline, CDR1 is SGHVT and CDR2 SQSDAQ. This CDR3 contains 15 residues. V lost 5 bases and J lost 6, with 20 bases in between. The CDR3 here is CASSPGVRGWCEQYF. The CDR3 DNA reads as TGTGCCAGCAGCCCCGGGGTTAGGGGGTGGTGCGAGCAGTACTTC.

V usage is TRBV30 and J usage is TRBJ1-3; no definite D call. The CDR3 length is 15 residues. Germline assignment: CDR1 GTSNPN and CDR2 SVGIG (reference sequence). The V and J ends lost 0 bases and 1 base respectively, with 10 bases between them. This CDR3 reads CAWSVTLKSGNTIYF. The DNA of the CDR3 is TGTGCCTGGAGTGTAACTCTAAAGTCTGGAAACACCATATATTTT. The full variable domain, completed using reference TRBV30 and TRBJ1-3, is SQTIHQWPATLVQPVGSPLSLECTVEGTSNPNLYWYRQAAGRGLQLLFYSVGIGQISSEVPQNLSASRPQDRQFILSSKKLLLSDSGFYLCAWSVTLKSGNTIYFGEGSWLTVV.

This clonotype showed up many times. CDR3 residues: CASSLQLDYEQYF. For the CDR3, the DNA is TGCGCCAGCAGCTTGCAACTAGACTACGAGCAGTACTTC. The chain combines TRBV5-1 with TRBJ2-7; maybe TRBD2 (5 bases). Trimming took off 1 base at V and 3 bases at J, with 8 bases between the two ends. In germline, CDR1 is SGHRS, CDR2 YFSETQ. This CDR3 has 13 amino acids.

This clonotype was detected only a few times. The V and J genes are TRBV6-2 or TRBV6-3 and TRBJ2-2; TRBD2 matches 8 bases. Trimming took 7 bases from V and 4 from J; bases not matched to a gene: 11. The V gene's germline CDR1 is MNHEY and CDR2 SVGEGT. The CDR3 has 16 residues. CDR3 amino acids: CASTQPGRGATGELFF. The CDR3 nucleotides are TGTGCCAGCACCCAGCCTGGGCGGGGGGCCACCGGGGAGCTGTTTTTT.